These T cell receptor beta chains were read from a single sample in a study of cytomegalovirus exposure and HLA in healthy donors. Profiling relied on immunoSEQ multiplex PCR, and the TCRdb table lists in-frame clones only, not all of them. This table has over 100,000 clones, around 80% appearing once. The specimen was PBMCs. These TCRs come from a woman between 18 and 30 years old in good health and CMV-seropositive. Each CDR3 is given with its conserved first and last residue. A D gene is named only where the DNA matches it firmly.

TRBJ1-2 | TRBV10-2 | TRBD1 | CASRGDSHNYGYTF
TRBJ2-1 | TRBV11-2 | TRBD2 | CASSLASGGAPPYNEQFF
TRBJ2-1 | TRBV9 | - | CASSVGGVAANEQFF
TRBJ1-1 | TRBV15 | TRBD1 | CATSRDRGGNTEAFF
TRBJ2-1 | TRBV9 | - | CASSVSPSDEQFF
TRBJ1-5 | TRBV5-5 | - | CASSRGGSNQPQHF
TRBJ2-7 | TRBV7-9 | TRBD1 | CASSSPGTENPHEQYF
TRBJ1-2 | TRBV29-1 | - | CSVGARGYTF
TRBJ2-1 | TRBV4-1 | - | CASSQDRNEQFF
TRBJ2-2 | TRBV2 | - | CASSEGAVNTGELFF
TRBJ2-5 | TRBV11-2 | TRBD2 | CASSPGDYPKTQYF
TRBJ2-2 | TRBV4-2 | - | CASSPRLANTGELFF
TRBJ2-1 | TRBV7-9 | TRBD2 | CASSPPGGSSYNEQFF
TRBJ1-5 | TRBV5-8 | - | CASRAGQNSNQPQHF
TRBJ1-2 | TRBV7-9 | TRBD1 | CASSLTGHGYTF
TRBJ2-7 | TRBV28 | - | CASSKDSPYEQYF
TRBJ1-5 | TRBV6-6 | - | CASSTQSNQPQHF
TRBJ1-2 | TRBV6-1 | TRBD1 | CASSEAAAGGIVYGYTF
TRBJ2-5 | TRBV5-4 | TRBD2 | CASSGTSGGMETQYF
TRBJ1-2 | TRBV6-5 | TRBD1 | CASSYRDRDYGYTF
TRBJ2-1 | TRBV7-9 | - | CASSPKKRISTYNEQFF
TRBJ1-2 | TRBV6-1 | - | CASSNWGENYGYTF
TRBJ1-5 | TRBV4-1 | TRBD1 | CASSQTDRDNRPQHF
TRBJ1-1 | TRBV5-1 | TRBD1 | CASSLAGTANTEAFF
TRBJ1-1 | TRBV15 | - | CATSIGHTMNTEAFF
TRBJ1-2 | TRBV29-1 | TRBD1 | CSVTGTDGYTF
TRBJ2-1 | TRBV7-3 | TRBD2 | CASSLGLAGEQFF
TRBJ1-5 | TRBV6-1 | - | CASSLGVQQPQHF
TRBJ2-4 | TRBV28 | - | CASSFYSSAPGAKNIQYF
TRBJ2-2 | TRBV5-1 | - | CASSTDLYTGELFF
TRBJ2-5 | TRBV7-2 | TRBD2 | CASSSSGGPETQYF
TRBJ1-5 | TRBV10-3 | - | CAISPRGGEGQPQHF
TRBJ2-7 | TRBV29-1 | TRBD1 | CSVEVGTGDGEQYF
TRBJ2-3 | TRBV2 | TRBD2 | CASSEWAGEIDTQYF
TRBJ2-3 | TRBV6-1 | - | CASSERPLGGGYVNTQYF